This T cell receptor beta chain was sequenced during a study of shared clonotypes between healthy human individuals. Repertoires were generated with immunoSEQ multiplex PCR, while TCRdb's copy carries only in-frame clones and drops some. Of about 2.3 million clones listed, over 90% were seen once; the top ten hold 0.35% to 0.5%. The source of this sequence is a man aged 18 to 30 in good health. Some clones in this sample may be carry-over from other donors' samples. Sequencing was carried out using naive CD4+ T cells from PBMCs. Sample subset: CD45RA+ positively selected.

CDR3 region: CASSTAGSAVEKLFF. CDR3 sequence (DNA): TGTGCCAGCAGTACGGCAGGCTCCGCGGTTGAAAAACTGTTTTTT. The chain is built from TRBV28 and TRBJ1-4; D is unresolved. V lost 5 bases to trimming and J lost 7 bases, with 17 bases between them. The germline gives CDR1 MDHEN, CDR2 SYDVKM. The CDR3 runs to 15 residues. Supplemented by reference TRBV28 and TRBJ1-4, the full variable domain reads DVKVTQSSRYLVKRTGEKVFLECVQDMDHENMFWYRQDPGLGLRLIYFSYDVKMKEKGDIPEGYSVSREKKERFSLILESASTNQTSMYLCASSTAGSAVEKLFFGSGTQLSVL.